This is a list of T cell receptor beta chains from one sample in a study of blood T cell repertoires in COVID-19. Sequencing was performed with immunoSEQ multiplex PCR; in TCRdb, only in-frame clones are kept and a portion is missing. The table lists 250,000 to 300,000 clones, approximately 87% of them singletons. Material for sequencing was peripheral blood. All receptors come from a man between 60 and 75 years old who had recovered from COVID-19. The CDR3 runs from the conserved cysteine through the conserved F or W. The order of the fields is clone size, V gene, D gene, J gene, CDR3 protein, CDR3 DNA. A D gene is named only where the DNA matches it firmly. A row's size may be missing; if present it is once, few, many or a size class.

abundance: -
v_gene: TRBV3-1/TRBV3-2
d_gene: -
j_gene: TRBJ2-3
CDR3aa: CASSQVSRTQYF
CDR3nt: TGTGCCAGCAGCCAAGTATCCCGTACGCAGTATTTT

abundance: -
v_gene: TRBV11-2
d_gene: TRBD2
j_gene: TRBJ2-3
CDR3aa: CASSLKREGRGTQYF
CDR3nt: TGTGCCAGCAGCTTGAAGCGGGAGGGCCGGGGTACGCAGTATTTT

abundance: few
v_gene: TRBV10-3
d_gene: -
j_gene: TRBJ1-5
CDR3aa: CAISEGEDSNQPQHF
CDR3nt: TGTGCCATCAGTGAAGGAGAGGATAGCAATCAGCCCCAGCATTTT

abundance: -
v_gene: TRBV5-1
d_gene: TRBD1
j_gene: TRBJ1-3
CDR3aa: CASSLATGGGNTIYF
CDR3nt: TGCGCCAGCAGCTTGGCAACAGGGGGTGGAAACACCATATATTTT

abundance: -
v_gene: TRBV30
d_gene: -
j_gene: TRBJ1-1
CDR3aa: CAWTKIGDTEAFF
CDR3nt: TGTGCCTGGACCAAAATAGGAGACACTGAAGCTTTCTTT

abundance: -
v_gene: TRBV7-3
d_gene: -
j_gene: TRBJ2-4
CDR3aa: CASSSGGAGGSDIQYF
CDR3nt: TGTGCCAGCAGTTCGGGGGGCGCCGGGGGTTCGGACATTCAGTACTTC

abundance: -
v_gene: TRBV6-5
d_gene: TRBD2
j_gene: TRBJ2-1
CDR3aa: CASSSQLAGAYNEQFF
CDR3nt: TGTGCCAGCAGTTCCCAACTAGCGGGGGCGTACAATGAGCAGTTCTTC

abundance: -
v_gene: TRBV27
d_gene: TRBD2
j_gene: TRBJ2-3
CDR3aa: CASRNQAGVVTDTQYF
CDR3nt: TGTGCCAGCAGGAATCAAGCGGGAGTTGTGACAGATACGCAGTATTTT

abundance: once
v_gene: TRBV9
d_gene: TRBD2
j_gene: TRBJ2-1
CDR3aa: CASSIAGTYNEQFF
CDR3nt: TGTGCCAGCAGCATAGCGGGGACTTACAATGAGCAGTTCTTC

abundance: -
v_gene: TRBV2
d_gene: TRBD2
j_gene: TRBJ2-7
CDR3aa: CASREDPGLAGVRVGEQYF
CDR3nt: TGTGCCAGCAGAGAAGATCCGGGACTAGCGGGAGTTAGGGTGGGAGAGCAGTACTTC

abundance: -
v_gene: TRBV2
d_gene: TRBD1
j_gene: TRBJ2-2
CDR3aa: CASRLQGIGTGELFF
CDR3nt: TGTGCCAGCAGATTACAGGGGATCGGCACCGGGGAGCTGTTTTTT

abundance: few
v_gene: TRBV6-1
d_gene: -
j_gene: TRBJ1-6
CDR3aa: CASSEGGRPLHF
CDR3nt: TGTGCCAGCAGTGAGGGGGGTAGGCCCCTCCACTTT

abundance: once
v_gene: TRBV29-1
d_gene: -
j_gene: TRBJ1-2
CDR3aa: CSVREGSYGYTF
CDR3nt: TGCAGCGTCAGGGAGGGCTCCTATGGCTACACCTTC

abundance: -
v_gene: TRBV11-2
d_gene: -
j_gene: TRBJ2-1
CDR3aa: CASSSGVAIYNEQFF
CDR3nt: TGTGCCAGCAGCTCGGGGGTAGCGATATACAATGAGCAGTTCTTC

abundance: -
v_gene: TRBV5-1
d_gene: -
j_gene: TRBJ1-1
CDR3aa: CASKEGSSNTEAFF
CDR3nt: TGCGCCAGCAAGGAGGGGTCTTCGAACACTGAAGCTTTCTTT